The following is a TCR beta chain sequence with its context. Its antigen is still unknown. This was the immunoSEQ v3 assay. Each library reached about 2 million read pairs, or about 5-6.5 million at deep level. Generated by immunoSEQ multiplex PCR, the TCRdb table keeps only in-frame clones and is missing some. The profile shows approximately 10,000 clones, about 80% of them singletons. The CDR3 totals 12 residues. CDR1 MNHEY and CDR2 SMNVEV come from the germline V gene (reference sequence). V was pared by 5 bases and J by 12 bases, with 14 bases between. Time point meaning: pre-treatment sample, taken before nivolumab and TIL therapy. Enrollment ran from late 2017 to early 2020. The sample originates from a study of TIL therapy for anti-PD-1-resistant metastatic lung cancer. As for the study in general: Tumors carried a median about 1.5 non-synonymous mutations per megabase.

Study conclusions and caveats: After infusion, TIL clonotypes partly replaced peripheral T cells and declined over months.

The source is a person between 30 and 80 years old with non-small cell lung cancer. Material: blood, obtained at baseline. V usage is TRBV27 and J usage is TRBJ2-1; weak D call: TRBD2 (6 bases). CDR3 sequence (DNA): TGTGCCAGCAGTCCCACGGGACTTGGGCAGTTCTTC. This codes for CASSPTGLGQFF.